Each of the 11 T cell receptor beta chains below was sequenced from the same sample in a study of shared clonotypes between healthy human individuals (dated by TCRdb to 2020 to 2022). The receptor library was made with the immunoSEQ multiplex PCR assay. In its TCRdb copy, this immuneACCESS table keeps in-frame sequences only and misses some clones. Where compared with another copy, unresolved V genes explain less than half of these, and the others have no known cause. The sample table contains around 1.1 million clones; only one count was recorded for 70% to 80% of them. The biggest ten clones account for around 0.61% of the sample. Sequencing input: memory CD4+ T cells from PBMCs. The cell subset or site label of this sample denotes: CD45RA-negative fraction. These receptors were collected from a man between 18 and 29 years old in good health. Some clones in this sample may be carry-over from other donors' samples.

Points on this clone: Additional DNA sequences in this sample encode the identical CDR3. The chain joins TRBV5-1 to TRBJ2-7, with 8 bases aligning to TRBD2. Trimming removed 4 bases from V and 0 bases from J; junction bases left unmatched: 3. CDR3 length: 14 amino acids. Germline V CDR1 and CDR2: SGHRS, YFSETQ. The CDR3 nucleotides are TGCGCCAGCAGCCCGGGGACTAGCTCCTACGAGCAGTACTTC. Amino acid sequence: CASSPGTSSYEQYF.

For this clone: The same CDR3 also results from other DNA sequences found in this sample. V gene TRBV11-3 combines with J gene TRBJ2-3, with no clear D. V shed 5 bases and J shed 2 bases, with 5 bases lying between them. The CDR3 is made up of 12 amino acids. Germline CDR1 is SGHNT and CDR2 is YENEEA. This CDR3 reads CASSPNTDTQYF. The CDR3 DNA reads TGTGCCAGCAGCCCTAACACAGATACGCAGTATTTT.

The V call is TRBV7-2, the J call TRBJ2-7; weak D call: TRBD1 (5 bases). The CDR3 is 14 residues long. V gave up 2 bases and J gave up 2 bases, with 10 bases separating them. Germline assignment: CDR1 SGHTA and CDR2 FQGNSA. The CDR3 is CASSLQGSPYEQYF. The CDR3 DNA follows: TGTGCCAGCAGCTTACAGGGTAGTCCCTACGAGCAGTACTTC.

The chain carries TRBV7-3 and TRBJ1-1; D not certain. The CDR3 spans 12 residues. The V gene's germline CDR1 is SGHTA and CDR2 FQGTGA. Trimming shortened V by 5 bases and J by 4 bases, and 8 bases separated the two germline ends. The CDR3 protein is CASSGWGTEAFF. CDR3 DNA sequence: TGTGCCAGCAGCGGATGGGGCACTGAAGCTTTCTTT.

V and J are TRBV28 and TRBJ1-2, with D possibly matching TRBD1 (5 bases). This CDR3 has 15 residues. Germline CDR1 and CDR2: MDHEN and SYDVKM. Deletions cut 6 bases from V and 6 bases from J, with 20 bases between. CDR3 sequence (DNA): TGTGCCAGCAGCACAGACAGAACCTACGACAATGGCTACACCTTC. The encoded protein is CASSTDRTYDNGYTF.

Here the CDR3 DNA reads TGTGCCAGCTCACTGCTCAACCGGGCACAAGGAAAGCAGTACTTC. It yields the protein CASSLLNRAQGKQYF. The chain uses TRBV18 and TRBJ2-7; D call uncertain. Germline CDR1 and CDR2: KGHSH and LQKENI. The CDR3 length is 15 residues. V was shortened by 4 bases and J by 8 bases, with 21 bases between the two germline ends. Combining the CDR3 with reference TRBV18 and TRBJ2-7 gives the whole variable domain NAGVMQNPRHLVRRRGQEARLRCSPMKGHSHVYWYRQLPEEGLKFMVYLQKENIIDESGMPKERFSAEFPKEGPSILRIQQVVRGDSAAYFCASSLLNRAQGKQYFGPGTRLTVT.

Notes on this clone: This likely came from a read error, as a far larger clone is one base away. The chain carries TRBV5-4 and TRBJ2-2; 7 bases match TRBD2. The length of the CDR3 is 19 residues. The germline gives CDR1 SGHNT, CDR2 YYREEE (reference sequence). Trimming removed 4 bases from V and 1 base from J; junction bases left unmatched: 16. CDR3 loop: CASSNGPAGLRVNTGELFF. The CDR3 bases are TGTGCCAGCAGCAACGGACCAGCGGGGCTGAGGGTGAACACCGGGGAGCTGTTTTTT.

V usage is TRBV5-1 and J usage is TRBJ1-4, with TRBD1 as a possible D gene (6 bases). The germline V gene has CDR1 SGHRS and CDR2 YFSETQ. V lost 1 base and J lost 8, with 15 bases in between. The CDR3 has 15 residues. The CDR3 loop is CASSLRGAPEEKLFF. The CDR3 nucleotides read TGCGCCAGCAGCTTGCGGGGGGCTCCCGAGGAAAAACTGTTTTTT.

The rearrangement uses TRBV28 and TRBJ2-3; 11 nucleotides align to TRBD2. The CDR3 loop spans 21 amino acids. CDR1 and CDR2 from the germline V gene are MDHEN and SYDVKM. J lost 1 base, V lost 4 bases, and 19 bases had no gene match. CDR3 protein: CASSSEGTSGAVEVGTDTQYF. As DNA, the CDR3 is TGTGCCAGCAGTTCGGAGGGGACTAGCGGAGCAGTTGAGGTCGGCACAGATACGCAGTATTTT.

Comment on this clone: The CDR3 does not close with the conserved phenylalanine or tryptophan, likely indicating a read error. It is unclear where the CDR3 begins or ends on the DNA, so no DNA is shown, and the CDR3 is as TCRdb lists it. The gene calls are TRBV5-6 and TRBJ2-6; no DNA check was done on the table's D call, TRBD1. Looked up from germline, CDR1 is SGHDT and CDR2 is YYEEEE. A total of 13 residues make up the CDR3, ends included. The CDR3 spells CASSLGPDRIPPI.

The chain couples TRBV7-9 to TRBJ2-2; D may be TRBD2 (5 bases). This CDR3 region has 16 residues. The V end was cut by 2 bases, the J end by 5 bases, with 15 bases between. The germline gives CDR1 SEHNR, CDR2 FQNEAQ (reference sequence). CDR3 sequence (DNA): TGTGCCAGCAGCTTAAGGCAGGAGTGGGAGACCGGGGAGCTGTTTTTT. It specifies CASSLRQEWETGELFF.